This TCR beta chain was sequenced for a study of shared clonotypes between healthy human individuals. Study conclusions and caveats: Few donors limited the genetic and exposure-history diversity represented. Estimated clonotype richness was generally higher in naive than memory subsets. In a handful of donors, 4.5% to 5.5% of naive CD4 clonotypes appeared in common.

CDR3 length: 13 residues. Germline CDR1 is SGHDN and CDR2 is FVKESK. Trimming left V 3 bases short and J 5 bases short, with 9 bases between. About this clone: Its specificity is not known.

Profiled with immunoSEQ multiplex PCR; TCRdb holds only in-frame clones, not every one. The sample lists under 2,000,000 clones, approximately 94% seen once, with approximately 1% in the top ten. The naive CD8 population came from CD45RO-negative cells selected for CCR7, without terminally differentiated effector memory CD45RA+ cells. This receptor was obtained from a man between 18 and 35 years old in good health. The sample consisted of naive CD8+ T cells sorted from blood. The chain has TRBV14 and TRBJ2-3; no reliable D call. The CDR3 region is CASSQMGLDTQYF. CDR3 nucleotides: TGTGCCAGCAGCCAGATGGGGTTAGATACGCAGTATTTT. Based on the CDR3 plus reference TRBV14 and TRBJ2-3, the full variable domain is EAGVTQFPSHSVIEKGQTVTLRCDPISGHDNLYWYRRVMGKEIKFLLHFVKESKQDESGMPNNRFLAERTGGTYSTLKVQPAELEDSGVYFCASSQMGLDTQYFGPGTRLTVL.